This TCR beta chain was documented in a study of CD8+ T cells in alopecia areata (dated by TCRdb to the late 2010s). Regarding the research as a whole: The study used high-throughput TCRbeta sequencing to examine T cell clonal expansion in alopecia areata, in both the C3H/HeJ mouse model and human patients. Scalp tissue and sorted CD4+ and CD8+ peripheral blood T cells from patchy and totalis/universalis alopecia areata patients and from healthy controls were covered by human TCRbeta sequencing. Scalp clonality was compared among normal scalp (n=4), patchy alopecia areata scalp (n=8), and alopecia totalis/universalis scalp (n=8). The RNA source kit depended on sample type: the PAXgene miRNA kit for fixed scalp, the miRNeasy kit for PBMCs, and the RNeasy kit for mouse skin. Amplification of TCRbeta CDR3 regions was done by immunoSEQ multiplex PCR using 35 Vbeta forward primers and 13 Jbeta reverse primers. The study at large found these results: Compared with mice, TCR sequences shared between patients were less clear, possibly partly because of HLA diversity across the patient population. Unlike mouse skin, where gammadelta T cells dominate, normal human skin contains resident alphabeta T cells that get sequenced too, which complicates analysis of the scalp TCR repertoire. Higher clonality and more expanded CD8+ clones were observed in lesional scalp than in normal scalp, particularly in alopecia totalis/universalis, a finding suggestive of antigenic drive.

Library preparation employed the immunoSEQ multiplex PCR assay. RNA was extracted from all samples and reverse transcribed into cDNA, which served as template for TCR sequencing. First-strand cDNA was synthesized using SuperScript III with a 2:1 mix of oligo-dT and random hexamers. A synthetic immune receptor repertoire was used to gauge amplification bias, and whatever bias remained was removed computationally. As for how the authors treated the data: Raw reads were preprocessed to remove errors, and CDR3 was defined by IMGT conventions from the conserved cysteine to phenylalanine. To get clonality, Shannon entropy was normalized by log2 of the number of productive unique TCRs and the result was subtracted from 1. CD4 or CD8 identity of scalp clones was inferred by cross-referencing scalp TCRbeta sequences with sorted blood CD4 and CD8 repertoires. TCRdb mirrors the immuneACCESS table, restricted to in-frame sequences. Some clones are absent from its copies; in checked studies, under half trace to an unresolved V gene, and the reason for the others is unknown. That table supplies the V and J calls and clone size; D and trimming were determined from the DNA. Here the sample has 70,000 to 95,000 clones; roughly 50% occur a single time. The ten largest clonotypes hold around 5.7% of the sample.

As encoded in the germline V gene, CDR1 is SQVTM while CDR2 is ANQGSEA. Counted from cysteine to phenylalanine, this CDR3 has 12 amino acids. Only CDR3 DNA is held: 36 bases, read in frame from base 1. V loses 4 bases at its end and J loses 7 bases; junction bases beyond the gene matches: 4. From alopecia areata patients, peripheral blood was collected along with lesional scalp punch biopsies. After PBMCs were isolated by density centrifugation and stained for CD3, CD4 and CD8, a FACSAria was used to sort CD4+ and CD8+ T cells. The untreated alopecia areata patients were recruited through a multicenter biomarker study. In roughly 5 patients from the biomarker study, the blood CD8+ T cells went through an additional sort into NKG2D-low and NKG2D-high fractions. Notes on this clone: Its antigen is currently not known. No much larger clonotype is one base removed from it; base qualities were not supplied.

The sequence was obtained from a human donor with alopecia areata. The chain links TRBV29-1 with TRBJ2-1, with 7 bases aligning to TRBD2. Sequences were obtained from NKG2D-high CD8+ T cells sorted from blood. The sample's cell subset or site label, decoded: sorted CD8+ NKG2D-high blood T cells. The CDR3 protein sequence reads: CSVVREGNEQFF. The sequence in DNA is TGCAGCGTTGTCAGGGAGGGGAATGAGCAGTTCTTC.